This record looks at one T cell receptor (beta chain) sequence and its context. This sample is part of a study of blood T cell repertoires in COVID-19. Overall study: Sample material is recorded as cDNA or gDNA derived from T cells, B-cell-depleted T cells, or PBMCs.

The length of the CDR3 is 16 residues. The junction had 9 bases not matched to a gene; V was cut back by 2 bases and J by 2 bases. Germline CDR1 reads SGHRS; CDR2 reads YFSETQ. Original processing notes: By means of reference gene primer amplification, nucleated cell counts were estimated. The protocol was immunoSEQ multiplex PCR, while the TCRdb copy is restricted to in-frame clones and leaves out a portion. V, J and clone size are taken as reported in that table, and D and trimming were inferred from the DNA itself. The sample consists of some 83,000 clones, more than 70% of them appearing once. Sequencing input: peripheral blood. The chain carries TRBV5-1 and TRBJ1-2, with 7 bases fitting TRBD1. This TCR came from a man aged 60 to 75 with acute or convalescent COVID-19. The CDR3 DNA reads TGCGCCAGCAGCTTCAACAGGGGCCCACCAAACTATGGCTACACCTTC. It yields the protein CASSFNRGPPNYGYTF.